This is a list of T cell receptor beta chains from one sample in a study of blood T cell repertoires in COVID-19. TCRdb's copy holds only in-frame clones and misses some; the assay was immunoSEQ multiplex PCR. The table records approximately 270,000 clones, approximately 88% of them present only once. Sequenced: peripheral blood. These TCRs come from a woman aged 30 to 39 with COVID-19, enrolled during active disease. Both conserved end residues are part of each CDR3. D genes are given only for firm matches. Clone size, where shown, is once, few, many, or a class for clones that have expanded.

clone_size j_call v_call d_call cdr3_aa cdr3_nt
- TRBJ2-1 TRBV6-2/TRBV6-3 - CASSPNYNEQFF TGTGCCAGCAGTCCCAACTACAATGAGCAGTTCTTC
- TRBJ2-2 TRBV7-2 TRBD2 CASSLASGEKNTGELFF TGTGCCAGCAGCTTGGCTAGCGGGGAAAAGAACACCGGGGAGCTGTTTTTT
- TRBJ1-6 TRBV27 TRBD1 CASSPGQGGSPLHF TGTGCCAGCAGTCCCGGACAGGGGGGTTCACCCCTCCACTTT
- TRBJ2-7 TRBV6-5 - CASTLGPLSSYEQYF TGTGCCAGCACCCTTGGGCCCCTTAGCTCCTACGAGCAGTACTTC
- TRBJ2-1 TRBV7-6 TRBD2 CASSLVDGTSGKDEQFF TGTGCCAGCAGCTTAGTCGACGGGACTAGCGGGAAGGATGAGCAGTTCTTC
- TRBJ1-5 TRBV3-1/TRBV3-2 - CASSQGGTDQPQHF TGTGCCAGCAGCCAGGGGGGGACGGATCAGCCCCAGCATTTT
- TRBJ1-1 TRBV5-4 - CASSLVRQGLTEAFF TGTGCCAGCAGCTTGGTAAGGCAGGGTCTGACTGAAGCTTTCTTT
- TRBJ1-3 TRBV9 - CASSVASSSGNTIYF TGTGCCAGCAGCGTAGCATCGAGCTCTGGAAACACCATATATTTT
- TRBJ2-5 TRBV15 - CATSRDRGNRETQYF TGTGCCACCAGCAGAGATCGGGGAAATCGAGAGACCCAGTACTTC
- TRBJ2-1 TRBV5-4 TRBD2 CASSLVSGGDNEQFF TGTGCCAGCAGCTTGGTTAGCGGGGGGGACAATGAGCAGTTCTTC
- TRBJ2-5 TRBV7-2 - CASSLAGSRETQYF TGTGCCAGCAGCTTAGCAGGCTCTAGAGAGACCCAGTACTTC
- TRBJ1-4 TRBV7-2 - CASSLAVNEKLFF TGTGCCAGCAGCTTAGCCGTAAATGAAAAACTGTTTTTT
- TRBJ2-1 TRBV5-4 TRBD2 CASTALREYNEQFF TGTGCCAGCACGGCGTTGCGGGAGTACAATGAGCAGTTCTTC
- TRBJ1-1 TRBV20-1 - CSASFSEAASAFF TGCAGTGCTAGTTTCAGCGAAGCGGCTTCAGCTTTCTTT
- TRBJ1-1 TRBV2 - CASTLRNTEAFF TGTGCCAGCACCCTCAGGAACACTGAAGCTTTCTTT
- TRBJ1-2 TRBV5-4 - CASSFPGQFNYGYTF TGTGCCAGCAGCTTTCCCGGACAGTTCAACTATGGCTACACCTTC
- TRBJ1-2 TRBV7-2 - CASSLLGDGYTF TGTGCCAGCAGCTTACTCGGTGATGGCTACACCTTC
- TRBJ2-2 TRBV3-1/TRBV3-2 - CASSQGVGGSNTGELFF TGTGCCAGCAGCCAAGGGGTTGGCGGATCGAACACCGGGGAGCTGTTTTTT
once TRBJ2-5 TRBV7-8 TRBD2 CASSLDRSAGAYQETQYF TGTGCCAGCAGCTTAGATCGGTCAGCGGGGGCGTACCAAGAGACCCAGTACTTC
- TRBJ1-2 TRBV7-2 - CASSLDQDPNYGYTF TGTGCCAGCAGCTTAGATCAGGATCCAAACTATGGCTACACCTTC
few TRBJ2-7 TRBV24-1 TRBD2 CATSGGGPYYEQYF TGTGCCACCAGTGGGGGGGGACCTTACTACGAGCAGTACTTC
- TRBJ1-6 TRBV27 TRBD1 CASSVGFGQGGIALHF TGTGCCAGCAGTGTCGGTTTCGGACAGGGCGGAATAGCTCTCCACTTT
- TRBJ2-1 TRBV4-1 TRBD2 CASNLDPGGGPGEQFF TGCGCCAGCAACCTAGACCCGGGGGGGGGCCCAGGTGAGCAGTTCTTC
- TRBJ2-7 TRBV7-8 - CASSLAGGEVPYEQYF TGTGCCAGCAGCTTAGCAGGCGGGGAGGTTCCCTACGAGCAGTACTTC
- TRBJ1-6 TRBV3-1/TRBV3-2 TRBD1 CASSQAGGNNSPLHF TGTGCCAGCAGCCAAGCAGGGGGGAATAATTCACCCCTCCACTTT
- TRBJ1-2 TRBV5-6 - CASSLAGMGYTF TGTGCCAGCAGCTTGGCCGGGATGGGCTACACCTTC
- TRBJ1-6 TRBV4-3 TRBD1 CASSQDQGGFSSPLHF TGCGCCAGCAGCCAAGATCAGGGGGGTTTCAGCTCACCCCTCCACTTT
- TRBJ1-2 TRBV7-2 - CASSRTAQGYTF TGTGCCAGCAGCCGGACAGCCCAAGGCTACACCTTC
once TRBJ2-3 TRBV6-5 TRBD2 CASRHGLAATDTQYF TGTGCCAGCAGGCACGGACTAGCGGCCACAGATACGCAGTATTTT
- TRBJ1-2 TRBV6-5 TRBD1 CASSYDRGDYGYTF TGTGCCAGCAGTTACGACAGGGGAGACTATGGCTACACCTTC
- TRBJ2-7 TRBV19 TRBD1 CASSMTGRNYEQYF TGTGCCAGTAGTATGACAGGGAGAAACTACGAGCAGTACTTC
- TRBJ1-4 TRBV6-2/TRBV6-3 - CASSYGRWDEKLFF TGTGCCAGCAGTTACGGCAGGTGGGATGAAAAACTGTTTTTT
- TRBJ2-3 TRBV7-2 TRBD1 CASSLAGQGRDTQYF TGTGCCAGCAGCTTAGCGGGACAGGGAAGAGATACGCAGTATTTT
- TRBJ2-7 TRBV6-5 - CASTTQGGNEQYF TGTGCCAGCACCACCCAGGGGGGAAACGAGCAGTACTTC
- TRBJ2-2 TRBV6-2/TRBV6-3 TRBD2 CASSYVTSGGDVTGELFF TGTGCCAGCAGTTACGTGACTAGCGGGGGGGATGTCACCGGGGAGCTGTTTTTT
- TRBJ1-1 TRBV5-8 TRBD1 CASSWTGGAGTEAFF TGTGCCAGCAGCTGGACAGGGGGCGCAGGCACTGAAGCTTTCTTT
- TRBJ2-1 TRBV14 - CASSLIGRLAGGEQFF TGTGCCAGCAGCCTCATTGGCAGGCTAGCCGGGGGTGAGCAGTTCTTC
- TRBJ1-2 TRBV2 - CASSDLSTGSNYGYTF TGTGCCAGCAGCGACCTCTCTACAGGGTCCAACTATGGCTACACCTTC
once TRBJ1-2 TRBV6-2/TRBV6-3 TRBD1 CASSQQGAYSLGYTF TGTGCCAGCAGTCAACAGGGGGCGTATTCCCTTGGCTACACCTTC
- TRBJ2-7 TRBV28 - CASSPTPETPDTVVSYEQYF TGTGCCAGCAGCCCCACTCCGGAAACCCCGGACACGGTGGTATCCTACGAGCAGTACTTC
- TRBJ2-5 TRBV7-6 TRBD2 CASSLVGSGSPETQYF TGTGCCAGCAGCTTAGTTGGTAGCGGGAGCCCGGAGACCCAGTACTTC
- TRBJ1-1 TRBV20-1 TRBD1 CSATGGVEAFF TGCAGCGCCACAGGGGGCGTTGAAGCTTTCTTT
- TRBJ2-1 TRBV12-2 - CASRSPEGGDSYNEQFF TGTGCAAGTCGCTCTCCGGAGGGGGGGGACTCCTACAATGAGCAGTTCTTC
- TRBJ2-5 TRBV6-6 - CASSYYEETQYF TGTGCCAGCAGTTACTACGAGGAGACCCAGTACTTC
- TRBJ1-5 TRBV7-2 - CASSLLGGSNQPQHF TGTGCCAGCAGCCTACTCGGGGGGAGCAATCAGCCCCAGCATTTT
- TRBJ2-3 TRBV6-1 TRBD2 CASSDPGLAGSDTQYF TGTGCCAGCAGTGATCCGGGACTAGCAGGCTCAGATACGCAGTATTTT
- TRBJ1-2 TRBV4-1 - CASSQENTGAYGYTF TGCGCCAGCAGCCAAGAAAATACAGGTGCCTATGGCTACACCTTC
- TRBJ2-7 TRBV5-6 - CASRGVGLEQYF TGTGCCAGCAGGGGAGTGGGGTTGGAGCAGTACTTC
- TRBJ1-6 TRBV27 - CASSCRRETLHF TGTGCCAGCAGTTGCCGGAGGGAAACCCTCCACTTT
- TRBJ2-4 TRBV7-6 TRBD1 CASSPRQGVTKNIQYF TGTGCCAGCAGCCCTAGACAGGGTGTAACCAAAAACATTCAGTACTTC
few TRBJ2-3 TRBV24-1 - CATSDWGPVNTQYF TGTGCCACCAGTGATTGGGGCCCCGTGAATACGCAGTATTTT
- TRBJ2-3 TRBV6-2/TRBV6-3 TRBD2 CASRPSGRSTDTQYF TGTGCCAGCAGACCTAGCGGGAGGAGCACAGATACGCAGTATTTT
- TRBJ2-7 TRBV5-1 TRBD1 CASSLGGQVYEQYF TGCGCCAGCAGCTTGGGGGGACAGGTGTACGAGCAGTACTTC